Each of the 24 T cell receptor beta chains below was sequenced from the same sample in a study of T cells of healthy individuals. One entry per CDR3 protein, called by TCRdb with MiXCR from the 5' RACE reads. The sample records 53,000 or so distinct CDR3 sequences, roughly 14% being singletons. These TCRs come from a human donor in good health.

The rearrangement joins TRBV5-6 to TRBJ2-6; 10 bases line up with TRBD1. CDR1 SGHDT and CDR2 YYEEEE come from the germline V gene. Trimming removed 0 bases from V and 4 bases from J; junction bases left unmatched: 4. This CDR3 region has 17 residues. The CDR3 is CASSLGQGADGANVLTF. The CDR3 DNA reads as TGTGCCAGCAGCTTGGGACAGGGGGCGGACGGGGCCAACGTCCTGACTTTC.

The chain couples TRBV12-3 or TRBV12-4 to TRBJ2-7; D possibly matches TRBD1 or TRBD2 (5 bases each). This CDR3 contains 15 residues. V gave up 3 bases and J gave up 0 bases, with 12 bases separating them. In DNA form, the CDR3 reads TGTGCCAGCAGTTTCGGGGCAGCTCACTCCTACGAGCAGTACTTC. Protein sequence: CASSFGAAHSYEQYF.

Note on this clonotype: The junction departs from germline at one end; a sequencing error may be responsible. V is TRBV7-9 and J is TRBJ1-2; D perhaps matches TRBD1 (6 bases). Germline-derived CDR1 and CDR2 are SEHNR and FQNEAQ (reference sequence). The CDR3 runs to 14 residues. The DNA for the CDR3 is TGTGCCAGCAGCTTAGAGGACAGTAGCTATGGCTACAACTTC. Translating it yields CASSLEDSSYGYNF.

Ten or more counts support this clonotype. The CDR3 spells CASSAPGQGANEQYF. In DNA form, the CDR3 reads TGTGCCAGCAGCGCACCGGGACAGGGGGCGAATGAGCAGTACTTC. The chain is built from TRBV9 and TRBJ2-7, with TRBD1 identical over 12 bases. This CDR3 contains 15 residues. The germline CDR1 and CDR2 sequences are SGDLS and YYNGEE. Germline trimming cut 3 bases from V and 7 bases from J; bases unmatched to any gene: 8.

This clonotype was observed a handful of times. CDR3 protein: CATSRDVLGETQYF. The CDR3 region has the DNA TGTGCCACCAGCAGAGATGTCCTCGGAGAGACCCAGTACTTC. The chain is built from TRBV15 and TRBJ2-5; D remains ambiguous. This CDR3 has 14 residues. Germline CDR1 is LNHNV and CDR2 is YYDKDF (reference sequence). Trimming pared 0 bases from V and 4 bases from J, leaving 9 bases between.

This clonotype has a handful of counts. CDR3 nucleotide sequence: TGTGCCAGCAGCCTGGAGGGGGCGCGCCAAGATACGCAGTATTTT. Amino acid sequence: CASSLEGARQDTQYF. The chain combines TRBV7-9 with TRBJ2-3, with D perhaps matching TRBD1 (7 bases). V was trimmed by 5 bases and J by 5 bases, leaving 17 bases between them. This CDR3 is 15 amino acids long. The V gene's germline CDR1 is SEHNR and CDR2 FQNEAQ (reference sequence).

This clonotype appeared many times. V and J are TRBV19 and TRBJ2-2, with 7 positions matching TRBD1. Germline CDR1 reads LNHDA; CDR2 reads SQIVND (reference sequence). V lost 4 bases and J lost 6; bases outside the gene matches: 11. CDR3 size: 16 residues. The CDR3 sequence: CASSTFRDSPPGELFF. The CDR3 DNA is TGTGCCAGTAGTACATTCCGGGACAGCCCTCCCGGGGAGCTGTTTTTT. The variable domain in full, with the rest retrieved from reference TRBV19 and TRBJ2-2, is DGGITQSPKYLFRKEGQNVTLSCEQNLNHDAMYWYRQDPGQGLRLIYYSQIVNDFQKGDIAEGYSVSREKKESFPLTVTSAQKNPTAFYLCASSTFRDSPPGELFFGEGSRLTVL.

This rearrangement joins TRBV20-1 to TRBJ2-7, with a weak D call TRBD1 (6 bases). The germline CDR1 and CDR2 sequences are DFQATT and SNEGSKA (reference sequence). CDR3 size: 15 residues. Trimming shortened V by 3 bases and J by 5 bases, and 20 bases separated the two germline ends. Here the CDR3 DNA reads TGCAGTGCTAGCCAACTCCCAGGGGATGCAAACGAGCAGTACTTC. Encoded protein: CSASQLPGDANEQYF.

The chain recombines TRBV7-9 with TRBJ2-1; tentatively, D is TRBD1 (6 bases). This CDR3 region has 13 residues. V dropped 6 bases and J dropped 8 bases, with 14 bases sitting between them. Germline loops: CDR1 SEHNR, CDR2 FQNEAQ (reference sequence). The DNA for the CDR3 is TGTGCCAGCAGTAATACAGGGCGGGATGAGCAGTTCTTC. Its protein product is CASSNTGRDEQFF.

This clonotype was found a few times. V gene TRBV2 combines with J gene TRBJ2-5; D unresolved. There are 14 residues in the CDR3. Germline CDR1 SNHLY, CDR2 FYNNEI. V lost 3 bases and J 1 base, leaving 9 bases between the germline ends. The CDR3 DNA is TGTGCCAGCAGTGATTTATTGCCCCAAGAGACCCAGTACTTC. Amino acid sequence: CASSDLLPQETQYF.

This clonotype came up a few times. The chain recombines TRBV9 with TRBJ2-5; the D gene is possibly TRBD1 (5 bases). CDR1 is SGDLS, CDR2 YYNGEE, per germline. V was clipped by 6 bases and J by 2 bases, with 17 bases between them. This CDR3 comprises 15 residues. The CDR3, as DNA: TGTGCCAGCACCTCAACCGGACGGACACAAGAGACCCAGTACTTC. Protein product: CASTSTGRTQETQYF.

This clonotype appeared once. The V and J genes are TRBV7-2 and TRBJ2-7, with 10 bases identical to TRBD2. Trimming cost V 5 bases and J 4 bases; bases outside gene matches: 5. The CDR3 covers 14 residues. Germline V lookup: CDR1 SGHTA, CDR2 FQGNSA. CDR3 sequence (DNA): TGTGCCAGCAGCCCGGGACTAGCGTTTTACGAGCAGTACTTC. It is translated as CASSPGLAFYEQYF.

The chain uses TRBV7-8 and TRBJ2-2; D might be TRBD2 (6 bases). The CDR3 totals 16 residues. Trimming removed 2 bases from V and 6 bases from J, with 16 bases in between. Germline V gene lookup returns CDR1 SGHVS and CDR2 FQNEAQ. The CDR3 sequence: CASSLSSGVGSGELFF. The CDR3 DNA sequence: TGTGCCAGCAGCTTATCATCGGGAGTAGGCTCCGGGGAGCTGTTTTTT.

The V and J genes are TRBV7-8 and TRBJ2-7; no firm D call. Germline loops: CDR1 SGHVS, CDR2 FQNEAQ. The CDR3 consists of 15 residues. V was trimmed by 2 bases and J by 0 bases, leaving 11 bases between them. The DNA for the CDR3 is TGTGCCAGCAGCTTAATGCGTTTCAGCTCCTACGAGCAGTACTTC. Amino acid sequence: CASSLMRFSSYEQYF.

This clonotype was counted many times. The rearrangement joins TRBV20-1 to TRBJ2-7, with 11 positions matching TRBD1. Trimming took 6 bases from V and 5 from J; bases not matched to a gene: 9. The CDR3 is made up of 14 amino acids. Germline CDR1 is DFQATT and CDR2 is SNEGSKA (reference sequence). CDR3 nucleotides: TGCAGTGCACCCGGACAGGGGGCGCTCGACGAGCAGTACTTC. Its protein is CSAPGQGALDEQYF.

This clonotype was seen at least ten times. The chain employs TRBV18 and TRBJ1-1; D is ambiguous. With 5 bases removed from V and 4 bases from J, the gap between germline ends came to 17 bases. CDR1 and CDR2 (germline): KGHSH, LQKENI. This CDR3 spans 15 amino acids. The CDR3 coding sequence is TGTGCCAGCTCAACGACGACACGTGGAGGCACTGAAGCTTTCTTT. Its translation is CASSTTTRGGTEAFF.

This clonotype was seen many times. The chain employs TRBV5-4 and TRBJ2-5; D gene uncertain. CDR1 and CDR2 from the germline V gene are SGHNT and YYREEE (reference sequence). The CDR3 sequence is 11 residues long. The V and J ends lost 5 bases and 5 bases respectively, with 7 bases between them. The CDR3, as DNA: TGTGCCAGCAGGACTGAGGAGACCCAGTACTTC. This codes for CASRTEETQYF.

Ten or more counts support this clonotype. This chain connects TRBV6-1 to TRBJ1-5, with a possible D match to TRBD1 (5 bases). CDR1 is MNHNS, CDR2 SASEGT, per germline. V shed 7 bases and J shed 6 bases, with 13 bases lying between them. CDR3 length: 13 amino acids. This CDR3 is CASTQGALQPQHF. The CDR3 DNA is TGTGCCAGCACCCAAGGGGCCCTTCAGCCCCAGCATTTT.

The CDR3 is CASSSLLSDRNTDTQYF. The CDR3 region has the DNA TGTGCCAGCAGCTCCCTCCTTTCGGACCGGAACACAGATACGCAGTATTTT. The V and J genes are TRBV7-9 and TRBJ2-3; D gene unclear. The germline V gene encodes CDR1 SEHNR and CDR2 FQNEAQ (reference sequence). Trimming left V 4 bases short and J 2 bases short, with 19 bases between. This CDR3 comprises 17 residues.

This clonotype was picked up many times. The chain uses TRBV12-5 and TRBJ2-7, with D maybe TRBD1 (6 bases). Germline V lookup: CDR1 LGHNT, CDR2 FRNRAP. The CDR3 runs to 14 residues. V lost 0 bases, J lost 3 bases, and 9 bases lay in between. CDR3 DNA: TGTGCTAGTGGTTTGGTACTAGGGGGCTACGAGCAGTACTTC. This codes for CASGLVLGGYEQYF.

The table lists this clonotype with a few counts. This rearrangement joins TRBV5-6 to TRBJ2-5; TRBD2 is a possible D gene (6 bases). There are 15 residues in the CDR3. Per germline, CDR1 SGHDT and CDR2 YYEEEE. Trimming removed 1 base at V and 4 bases at J, with 14 bases between. CDR3 in DNA: TGTGCCAGCAGCTTGTACCCCTCGGGAGCAGAGACCCAGTACTTC. Translating gives CASSLYPSGAETQYF.

At least ten counts were recorded for this clonotype. The chain joins TRBV14 to TRBJ2-2; D possibly corresponds to TRBD1 (5 bases). V was pared by 6 bases and J by 1 base, with 9 bases between. Germline values: CDR1 SGHDN, CDR2 FVKESK. This CDR3 spans 14 amino acids. CDR3 sequence: CASRPQGNTGELFF. The CDR3 coding sequence is TGTGCCAGCAGGCCGCAGGGGAACACCGGGGAGCTGTTTTTT.

This clonotype was seen more than once but under ten times. The rearrangement links TRBV5-1 to TRBJ2-2; D is uncertain. The germline V gene has CDR1 SGHRS and CDR2 YFSETQ. The ends were cut back, 2 bases at V and 7 bases at J, with 12 bases in the middle. CDR3 length: 14 residues. The CDR3 spells CASSLFLQSGELFF. The CDR3 DNA follows: TGCGCCAGCAGCTTATTTTTACAAAGCGGGGAGCTGTTTTTT.

This clonotype was picked up many times. The CDR3 region is CSVEDGEPSYEQYF. The CDR3 DNA follows: TGCAGCGTTGAGGACGGGGAGCCCTCCTACGAGCAGTACTTC. The chain recombines TRBV29-1 with TRBJ2-7; weak D call: TRBD2 (5 bases). Germline values: CDR1 SQVTM, CDR2 ANQGSEA. Between the trimmed V and J ends, which lost 3 bases and 0 bases, there was a span of 12 bases. The CDR3 is made up of 14 amino acids.